These 32 T cell receptor beta chains originate from one sample sequenced in a study of Graves' ophthalmopathy and Graves' hyperthyroidism. Researchers took RNA transcripts and amplified TCR beta CDR3 regions from them. Investigators did first-round RT-PCR with HTBI primers, then second-round multiplex PCR. MiXCR, applied by TCRdb to the multiplex PCR reads, yields one record per CDR3 protein. The sample records 400,000 to 450,000 distinct CDR3 sequences, roughly 21% being singletons. Sequencing input: peripheral blood. The receptor source for this set is a woman between 18 and 29 years old with stable Graves' hyperthyroidism.

The V call is TRBV11-2, the J call TRBJ2-2, with TRBD1 matching over 9 bases. The CDR3 covers 17 residues. J was trimmed by 0 bases and V by 4 bases; bases with no gene match: 6. Germline CDR1 reads SGHAT; CDR2 reads FQNNGV. The CDR3 protein is CASSYTGTGSNTGELFF. CDR3 nucleotide sequence: TGTGCCAGCAGCTATACCGGGACAGGGTCGAACACCGGGGAGCTGTTTTTT.

The rearrangement joins TRBV10-3 to TRBJ2-3; D not resolved. V dropped 10 bases and J dropped 5 bases, with 13 bases sitting between them. Germline CDR1 ENHRY, CDR2 SYGVKD. The CDR3 is made up of 12 amino acids. The CDR3 nucleotides are TGTGCCACCAGGTGGGGTGAAGATACGCAGTATTTT. Translated: CATRWGEDTQYF.

This clonotype has a count of ten or more. This chain joins TRBV28 and TRBJ2-5, with TRBD1 matching 7 bases. CDR3 length equals 15 residues. Per the germline V gene, CDR1 is MDHEN and CDR2 is SYDVKM. Trimming cost V 7 bases and J 1 base; bases outside gene matches: 9. This chain's CDR3 is CASNSGQDFQETQYF. CDR3 bases: TGTGCCAGCAACAGTGGACAGGACTTCCAAGAGACCCAGTACTTC.

This clonotype was counted many times. J is TRBJ2-5 and V is TRBV24-1; D might be TRBD2 (6 bases). The CDR3 length is 17 residues. The V gene's germline CDR1 is KGHDR and CDR2 SFDVKD. V shed 5 bases and J shed 1 base, with 19 bases lying between them. The CDR3 DNA is TGTGCCACCAGTGGAGGGGTCTCCGGGACTTTCCAAGAGACCCAGTACTTC. It translates to CATSGGVSGTFQETQYF.

This chain links TRBV27 with TRBJ2-7, with 7 nucleotides matching TRBD1. Germline V gives CDR1 MNHEY, CDR2 SMNVEV (reference sequence). The V gene end was trimmed by 3 bases and the J gene end by 5 bases; junction bases not matched to a gene: 7. The CDR3 is 14 residues long. CDR3 sequence reads: CASSLVQGLHEQYF. For the CDR3, the DNA is TGTGCCAGCAGTTTGGTACAGGGGTTGCACGAGCAGTACTTC.

This clonotype was seen at least ten times. The chain employs TRBV20-1 and TRBJ1-2; tentatively, D is TRBD1 (5 bases). The CDR3 contains 12 residues. CDR1 and CDR2 from the germline V gene are DFQATT and SNEGSKA (reference sequence). The V end was cut by 6 bases, the J end by 4 bases, with 12 bases between. The CDR3 region is CSAPQVLYGYTF. CDR3 nucleotide sequence: TGCAGTGCACCACAGGTTCTCTATGGCTACACCTTC.

V is TRBV11-2 and J is TRBJ2-7, with D hard to call. Trimming removed 5 bases at V and 1 base at J, with 15 bases between. Per germline, CDR1 SGHAT and CDR2 FQNNGV. The CDR3 sequence is 15 residues long. CDR3 in DNA: TGTGCCAGCAGCACCGCGGACCGCCCTTCCTACGAGCAGTACTTC. Translation gives CASSTADRPSYEQYF.

This clonotype was recorded many times. The V gene is TRBV12-3 or TRBV12-4, the J gene TRBJ1-5; TRBD1 matches 7 bases. There are 14 residues in the CDR3. With V trimmed by 6 bases and J by 5 bases, 7 bases remained unmatched. The CDR3 region is CASRGQSHDQPQHF. The CDR3 bases are TGTGCCAGCAGGGGACAGTCCCACGATCAGCCCCAGCATTTT.

There are many counts of this clonotype. The chain has TRBV12-3 or TRBV12-4 and TRBJ2-7; D is possibly TRBD1 (6 bases). The germline V and J ends were trimmed by 6 bases and 1 base, with 10 bases remaining between them. This CDR3 has 13 amino acids. The CDR3 sequence: CASRTTGSYEQYF. Here the CDR3 DNA reads TGTGCCAGCAGAACAACAGGGTCCTACGAGCAGTACTTC.

There are many counts of this clonotype. The CDR3 DNA reads TGTGCCAGCACCACGGATGGGTATTCACCCCTCCACTTT. Protein: CASTTDGYSPLHF. The J gene is TRBJ1-6, the V gene TRBV12-3 or TRBV12-4; unclear D gene. V dropped 7 bases and J dropped 8 bases, with 12 bases sitting between them. The CDR3 runs 13 residues.

This clonotype was picked up many times. The V gene is TRBV27, the J gene TRBJ2-7, with TRBD2 as a possible D gene (6 bases). This CDR3 has 13 amino acids. Deletions cut 6 bases from V and 3 bases from J, with 12 bases between. The germline V gene encodes CDR1 MNHEY and CDR2 SMNVEV (reference sequence). CDR3 in DNA: TGTGCCAGCAGCTCGGGACTCATCTACGAGCAGTACTTC. Protein sequence: CASSSGLIYEQYF.

This clonotype was counted many times. The CDR3 sequence is CASSHQGQRSYEQYF. The CDR3 DNA reads TGTGCCAGCAGTCACCAGGGACAGCGCTCCTACGAGCAGTACTTC. The gene calls are TRBV6-2 or TRBV6-3 and TRBJ2-7; 7 bases are shared with TRBD1. V shed 5 bases, J shed 0 bases, and the junction held 7 bases outside the gene matches. This CDR3 has 15 amino acids. Germline CDR1 is MNHEY and CDR2 is SVGEGT.

This clonotype was counted at least ten times. The CDR3 nucleotides read TGTGCCAGCAGTTCCGGGACAGGAGGACCCCACAGCTATGGCTACACCTTC. This gives the protein CASSSGTGGPHSYGYTF. This rearrangement joins TRBV12-3 or TRBV12-4 to TRBJ1-2; 8 bases map to TRBD1. CDR3 length: 17 amino acids. Germline trimming cut 4 bases from V and 4 bases from J; bases unmatched to any gene: 14.

The rearrangement links TRBV6-5 to TRBJ2-7; D not certain. The V and J ends lost 3 bases and 2 bases respectively, with 11 bases between them. From germline, CDR1 is MNHEY and CDR2 SVGAGI. The CDR3 spans 14 residues. DNA for the CDR3: TGTGCCAGCAGTTATTTCGGACGGACCTACGAGCAGTACTTC. Residues: CASSYFGRTYEQYF.

V gene TRBV28 combines with J gene TRBJ2-7, with TRBD2 as a possible D gene (5 bases). V was shortened by 3 bases and J by 3 bases, with 15 bases between the two germline ends. The CDR3 totals 15 residues. Germline values: CDR1 MDHEN, CDR2 SYDVKM. The CDR3 DNA is TGTGCCAGCAGTTTTTCGGGGATTTCGGACTACGAGCAGTACTTC. It encodes CASSFSGISDYEQYF.

This clonotype has ten or more counts. The V gene is TRBV6-2 or TRBV6-3, the J gene TRBJ2-2; 11 bases fit TRBD2. V was clipped by 6 bases and J by 6 bases; unmatched bases: 12. CDR3 size: 17 residues. From germline, CDR1 is MNHEY and CDR2 SVGEGT. CDR3 region: CASSIASTSGSSGELFF. The CDR3 DNA follows: TGTGCCAGCAGCATAGCCTCTACTAGCGGGAGCTCCGGGGAGCTGTTTTTT.

This clonotype has at least ten counts. CDR3 residues: CASIDSLSSYEQYF. In DNA form, the CDR3 reads TGTGCCAGCATTGACAGCTTGAGCTCCTACGAGCAGTACTTC. The rearrangement uses TRBV6-1 and TRBJ2-7; D perhaps matches TRBD1 (5 bases). CDR1 is MNHNS and CDR2 is SASEGT in the germline V gene. V was trimmed by 7 bases and J by 0 bases, leaving 13 bases between them. CDR3 length: 14 residues.

There are many counts of this clonotype. The chain employs TRBV30 and TRBJ1-1, with TRBD1 as a possible D gene (5 bases). Germline V gene data show CDR1 as GTSNPN and CDR2 as SVGIG (reference sequence). Trimming took off 2 bases at V and 3 bases at J, with 16 bases between the two ends. CDR3 size: 15 residues. The CDR3 bases are TGTGCCTGGAGTCCGACCCCCAGGGCGGACACTGAAGCTTTCTTT. It is translated as CAWSPTPRADTEAFF.

The CDR3 DNA reads TGTGCCGCAGGGTATACTGGCTACACCTTC. Its protein product is CAAGYTGYTF. The chain is built from TRBV28 and TRBJ1-2; a weak D match, TRBD1 (5 bases). The length of the CDR3 is 10 residues. The germline V gene encodes CDR1 MDHEN and CDR2 SYDVKM. Trimming left V 11 bases short and J 7 bases short, with 11 bases between.

A few counts support this clonotype. The V call is TRBV6-5, the J call TRBJ1-5; 7 bases match TRBD1. The CDR3 sequence is 15 residues long. The ends lost 3 bases at V and 4 bases at J; junction bases unmatched: 6. Germline CDR1 MNHEY, CDR2 SVGAGI. The DNA of the CDR3 is TGTGCCAGCAGTTATGGGACAGCTCCAAATCAGCCCCAGCATTTT. It specifies CASSYGTAPNQPQHF.

This clonotype was recorded at least ten times. This chain uses TRBV28 with TRBJ2-7; 11 bases are shared with TRBD1. CDR1 is MDHEN, CDR2 SYDVKM, per germline. The CDR3 consists of 14 residues. The V segment lost 6 bases and the J segment 2 bases; nucleotides outside the gene matches: 3. This CDR3 reads CASSRDRGTYEQYF. In DNA form, the CDR3 reads TGTGCCAGCAGCAGGGACAGGGGGACCTACGAGCAGTACTTC.

There are many counts of this clonotype. The J gene is TRBJ2-7, the V gene TRBV3-1; D gene unclear. The CDR3 runs to 12 residues. V dropped 6 bases and J dropped 6 bases, with 12 bases sitting between them. Germline CDR1 LGHDT, CDR2 YNNKEL (reference sequence). This CDR3 is CASSRLAGEQYF. As DNA, the CDR3 is TGTGCCAGCAGTCGACTGGCCGGCGAGCAGTACTTC.

J is TRBJ1-5 and V is TRBV12-3 or TRBV12-4, with TRBD1 matching 8 bases. This CDR3 is built from 16 residues. Trimming removed 6 bases from V and 6 bases from J; junction bases left unmatched: 13. The CDR3 sequence: CASRGLGQGSGQPQHF. Written as DNA, the CDR3 is TGTGCCAGCAGGGGGTTAGGACAGGGAAGTGGTCAGCCCCAGCATTTT.

The rearrangement links TRBV20-1 to TRBJ1-3, with 9 bases identical to TRBD1. The CDR3 covers 18 residues. The germline V gene has CDR1 DFQATT and CDR2 SNEGSKA (reference sequence). V shed 1 base and J 0 bases; nucleotides not matched to a gene: 10. The CDR3 nucleotides are TGCAGTGCTAGAGGTCCCCGTGGGACAGGGATCTCTGGAAACACCATATATTTT. Amino acid sequence: CSARGPRGTGISGNTIYF.

This clonotype has ten or more counts. The chain recombines TRBV25-1 with TRBJ1-1, with 8 bases fitting TRBD1. Trimming at V came to 5 bases and at J to 5 bases, leaving 7 bases not matched to a gene. From germline, CDR1 is MGHDK and CDR2 SYGVNS. The length of the CDR3 is 14 residues. DNA for the CDR3: TGTGCCAGCAGTCCGGCAGGGGGCTGGACTGAAGCTTTCTTT. This sequence encodes CASSPAGGWTEAFF.

This clonotype was observed a handful of times. This chain connects TRBV5-1 to TRBJ1-1; TRBD1 agrees at 7 bases. Germline CDR1 is SGHRS and CDR2 is YFSETQ. This CDR3 is built from 17 residues. V gave up 1 base and J gave up 2 bases; unmatched junction bases: 11. The CDR3 protein is CASSLRQGSMTNTEAFF. The CDR3 DNA reads as TGCGCCAGCAGCTTGAGACAGGGTTCTATGACAAACACTGAAGCTTTCTTT.

At least ten counts were recorded for this clonotype. The chain combines TRBV11-1 with TRBJ1-1; 10 bases map to TRBD1. The CDR3 covers 14 residues. V dropped 3 bases and J dropped 4; count of bases not matched to a gene: 2. Germline V gene sequence: CDR1 SGHAT, CDR2 FQDESV (reference sequence). CDR3 nucleotides: TGTGCCAGCAGCTTGGACAGGGGGTTCACTGAAGCTTTCTTT. Its translation is CASSLDRGFTEAFF.

The table lists this clonotype with a few counts. V and J are TRBV5-1 and TRBJ2-7; TRBD1 matches at 9 bases. The germline CDR1 and CDR2 sequences are SGHRS and YFSETQ. The J segment lost 4 bases and the V segment lost 3 bases, leaving 8 bases of the junction unmatched. CDR3 length: 15 residues. The CDR3 protein is CASSYGGQGYYEQYF. The DNA of the CDR3 is TGCGCCAGCAGCTACGGGGGACAGGGTTATTACGAGCAGTACTTC.

This clonotype was recorded at least ten times. Here the CDR3 DNA reads TGTGCCAGCAGTTGGACAGGGTATTCGACCGGGGAGCTGTTTTTT. Encoded protein: CASSWTGYSTGELFF. V usage is TRBV27 and J usage is TRBJ2-2; 8 bases fit TRBD1. Germline V gene lookup returns CDR1 MNHEY and CDR2 SMNVEV (reference sequence). V was pared by 4 bases and J by 5 bases, with 6 bases of the junction left unmatched. This CDR3 spans 15 amino acids.

The J gene is TRBJ1-2, the V gene TRBV20-1; TRBD1 agrees at 7 bases. The CDR3 loop spans 12 amino acids. The trim removed 5 bases at V and 4 bases at J, leaving 4 bases unmatched. CDR1 is DFQATT and CDR2 is SNEGSKA in the germline V gene (reference sequence). The CDR3 DNA is TGCAGTGCTGAGGGGGCGGCCTATGGCTACACCTTC. This translates into CSAEGAAYGYTF.

In its sample, this clonotype was seen many times. The V and J genes are TRBV9 and TRBJ1-2; D is uncertain. The V end lost 4 bases, the J end lost 0 bases, and 13 bases lay between the germline ends. Germline CDR1 reads SGDLS; CDR2 reads YYNGEE. The CDR3 is 15 residues long. CDR3 amino acids: CASSLDGLTNYGYTF. CDR3 bases: TGTGCCAGCAGCCTGGACGGTCTCACTAACTATGGCTACACCTTC.

This clonotype was detected many times. The chain carries TRBV6-1 and TRBJ2-7, with 8 bases matching TRBD2. Germline V lookup: CDR1 MNHNS, CDR2 SASEGT. The CDR3 totals 16 residues. V shed 2 bases, J shed 0 bases, and the junction held 6 bases outside the gene matches. For the CDR3, the DNA is TGTGCCAGCAGTGAACCGACTAGCGTCCTCTCCTACGAGCAGTACTTC. Amino acid sequence: CASSEPTSVLSYEQYF.